This is a list of T cell receptor beta chains from one sample in a study of cytomegalovirus exposure and HLA in healthy donors. The repertoire was sequenced with immunoSEQ multiplex PCR; TCRdb's copy has only in-frame clones and lacks some. There are 75,000 to 85,000 clones in the sample, with 0.58% held by the top ten. The sequenced sample consisted of PBMCs. The source is a man aged 50-59 years in good health and CMV-seronegative. The CDR3 runs from the conserved cysteine through the conserved F or W. Each record gives: J gene, V gene, CDR3 protein.

J: TRBJ1-1
V: TRBV6-6
CDR3: CASSSEGIEAFF

J: TRBJ2-4
V: TRBV29-1
CDR3: CSAKKTGFLAKNIQYF

J: TRBJ2-1
V: TRBV6-1
CDR3: CASSPRLAGDNEQFF

J: TRBJ2-3
V: TRBV7-3
CDR3: CASSRDRGLTDTQYF

J: TRBJ2-3
V: TRBV29-1
CDR3: CSENRVGTDTQYF

J: TRBJ1-4
V: TRBV30
CDR3: CAWSVKGAARKLFF

J: TRBJ1-1
V: TRBV5-1
CDR3: CASSLARQAGEAFF

J: TRBJ2-4
V: TRBV6-6
CDR3: CASRAGDSKNIQYF

J: TRBJ2-7
V: TRBV28
CDR3: CASRLGQGAREQYF

J: TRBJ1-4
V: TRBV9
CDR3: CASSPDRGTNEKLFF

J: TRBJ1-2
V: TRBV18
CDR3: CASSPPNAGGSYGYTF

J: TRBJ1-1
V: TRBV18
CDR3: CASSPGTGLRNTEAFF

J: TRBJ2-5
V: TRBV4-3
CDR3: CASSHLDRVKTQYF

J: TRBJ1-6
V: TRBV6-6
CDR3: CASSYQDRVNSPLHF

J: TRBJ1-2
V: TRBV5-4
CDR3: CASSLGGTGARGYTF

J: TRBJ2-5
V: TRBV28
CDR3: CASSGETQYF

J: TRBJ2-2
V: TRBV18
CDR3: CASSRDRGNTGELFF

J: TRBJ1-5
V: TRBV28
CDR3: CASSSWTGSNSNQPQHF

J: TRBJ1-2
V: TRBV6-5
CDR3: CASSYSGQGGYGYTF

J: TRBJ1-2
V: TRBV19
CDR3: CASSPRGHPVNYGYTF

J: TRBJ2-3
V: TRBV5-8
CDR3: CASSSDITDTQYF

J: TRBJ2-4
V: TRBV7-2
CDR3: CASTRGGPENIQYF

J: TRBJ1-2
V: TRBV6-1
CDR3: CASPGQGSNYGYTF

J: TRBJ1-6
V: TRBV4-2
CDR3: CASSQEEGAASPLHF

J: TRBJ1-2
V: TRBV28
CDR3: CASSFWSKLNYGYTF